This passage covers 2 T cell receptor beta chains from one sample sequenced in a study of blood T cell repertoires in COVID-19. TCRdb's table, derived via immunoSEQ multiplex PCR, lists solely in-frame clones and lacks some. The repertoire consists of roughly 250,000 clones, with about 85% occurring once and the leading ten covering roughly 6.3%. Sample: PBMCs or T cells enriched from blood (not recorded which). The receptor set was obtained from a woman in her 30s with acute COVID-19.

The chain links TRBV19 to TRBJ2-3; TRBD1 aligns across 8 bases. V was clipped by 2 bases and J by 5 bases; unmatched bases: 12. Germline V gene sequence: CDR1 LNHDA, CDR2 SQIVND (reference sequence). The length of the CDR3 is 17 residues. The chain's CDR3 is CASSIMVGTGRGDTQYF. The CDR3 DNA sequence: TGTGCCAGTAGTATAATGGTGGGGACAGGACGGGGAGATACGCAGTATTTT.

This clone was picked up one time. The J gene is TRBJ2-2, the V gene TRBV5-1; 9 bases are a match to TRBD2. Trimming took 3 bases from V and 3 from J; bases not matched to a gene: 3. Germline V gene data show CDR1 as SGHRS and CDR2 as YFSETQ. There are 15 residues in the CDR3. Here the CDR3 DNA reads TGCGCCAGCAGCTCGACTAGCGGTTACACCGGGGAGCTGTTTTTT. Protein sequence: CASSSTSGYTGELFF.